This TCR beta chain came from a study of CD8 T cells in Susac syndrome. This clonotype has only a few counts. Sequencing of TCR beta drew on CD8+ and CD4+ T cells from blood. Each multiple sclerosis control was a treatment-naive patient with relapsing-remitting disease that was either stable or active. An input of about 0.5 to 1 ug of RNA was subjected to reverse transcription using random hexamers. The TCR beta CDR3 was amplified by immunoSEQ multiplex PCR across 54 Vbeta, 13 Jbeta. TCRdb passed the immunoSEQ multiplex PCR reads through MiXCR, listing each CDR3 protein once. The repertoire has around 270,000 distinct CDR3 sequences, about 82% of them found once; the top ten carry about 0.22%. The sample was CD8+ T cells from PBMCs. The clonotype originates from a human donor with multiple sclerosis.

The DNA for the CDR3 is TGTGCCAGCAGTTATGCTTTAGCGGGGACAATCTCCTACGAGCAGTACTTC. It codes for CASSYALAGTISYEQYF. This sequence joins TRBV6-5 and TRBJ2-7; 8 positions match TRBD2. This CDR3 has 17 amino acids. Looked up from germline, CDR1 is MNHEY and CDR2 is SVGAGI. Trimming cost V 3 bases and J 0 bases; bases outside gene matches: 10.